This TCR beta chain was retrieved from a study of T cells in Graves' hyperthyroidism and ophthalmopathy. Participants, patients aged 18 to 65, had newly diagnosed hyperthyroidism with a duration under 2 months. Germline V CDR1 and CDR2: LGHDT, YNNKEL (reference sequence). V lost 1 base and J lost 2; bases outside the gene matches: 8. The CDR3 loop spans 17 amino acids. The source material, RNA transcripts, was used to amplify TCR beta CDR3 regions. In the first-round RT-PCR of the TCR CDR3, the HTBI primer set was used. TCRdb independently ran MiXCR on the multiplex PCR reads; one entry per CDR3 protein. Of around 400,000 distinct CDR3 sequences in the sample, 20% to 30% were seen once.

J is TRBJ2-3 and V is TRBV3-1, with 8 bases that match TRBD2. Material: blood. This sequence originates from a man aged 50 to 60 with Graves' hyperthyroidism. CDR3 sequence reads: CASSQARGGTTTDTQYF. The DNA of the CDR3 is TGTGCCAGCAGCCAAGCTCGGGGGGGTACCACCACAGATACGCAGTATTTT.